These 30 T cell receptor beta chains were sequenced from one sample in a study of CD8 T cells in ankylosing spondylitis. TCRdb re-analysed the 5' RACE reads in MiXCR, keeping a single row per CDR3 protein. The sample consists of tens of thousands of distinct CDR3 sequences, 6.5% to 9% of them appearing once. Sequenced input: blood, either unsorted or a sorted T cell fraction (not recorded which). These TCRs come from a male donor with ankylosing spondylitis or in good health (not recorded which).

This CDR3 is CASSWDFTDTQYF. The CDR3 DNA is TGCGCCAGCAGCTGGGACTTTACAGATACGCAGTATTTT. This chain uses TRBV5-1 with TRBJ2-3; tentative D call: TRBD2 (6 bases). Per the germline V gene, CDR1 is SGHRS and CDR2 is YFSETQ. This CDR3 comprises 13 residues. The V gene lost 3 bases and the J gene lost 3 bases, with 8 bases spanning the gap.

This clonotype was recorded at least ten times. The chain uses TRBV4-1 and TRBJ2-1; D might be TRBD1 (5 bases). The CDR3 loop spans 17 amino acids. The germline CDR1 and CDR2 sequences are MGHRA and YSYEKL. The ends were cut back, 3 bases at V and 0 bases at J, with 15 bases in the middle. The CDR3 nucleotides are TGCGCCAGCAGCCAGACAGAGTTCCCGAGCTCCTACAATGAGCAGTTCTTC. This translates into CASSQTEFPSSYNEQFF.

CDR3 residues: CASSLWDYSGANVLTF. As DNA, the CDR3 is TGTGCCAGCAGTTTGTGGGACTACTCTGGGGCCAACGTCCTGACTTTC. The chain is built from TRBV12-3 or TRBV12-4 and TRBJ2-6, with 7 bases fitting TRBD2. Germline trimming cut 3 bases from V and 0 bases from J; bases unmatched to any gene: 2. This CDR3 region has 16 residues.

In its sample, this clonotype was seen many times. The CDR3 sequence is CASSATGLAGTDTQYF. The CDR3 DNA sequence: TGTGCCAGCAGTGCTACCGGACTAGCGGGAACAGATACGCAGTATTTT. The chain recombines TRBV7-2 with TRBJ2-3; 12 bases are a match to TRBD2. Trimming at V came to 6 bases and at J to 3 bases, leaving 7 bases not matched to a gene. Germline V gene lookup returns CDR1 SGHTA and CDR2 FQGNSA. The CDR3 loop spans 16 amino acids.

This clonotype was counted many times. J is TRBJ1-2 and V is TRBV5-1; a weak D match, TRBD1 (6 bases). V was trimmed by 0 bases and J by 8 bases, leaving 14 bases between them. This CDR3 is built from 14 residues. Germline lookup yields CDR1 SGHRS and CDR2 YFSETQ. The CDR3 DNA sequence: TGCGCCAGCAGCTTGGACGGGGGGGCCAACGGCTACACCTTC. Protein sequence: CASSLDGGANGYTF.

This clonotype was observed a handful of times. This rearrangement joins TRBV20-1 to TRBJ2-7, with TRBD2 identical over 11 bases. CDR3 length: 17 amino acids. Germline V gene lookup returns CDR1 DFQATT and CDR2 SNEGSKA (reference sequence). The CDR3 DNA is TGCTGCGCCTTTAGCGGGAGGGCCAGTAAGGGATCCTACGAGCAGTACTTC. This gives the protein CCAFSGRASKGSYEQYF.

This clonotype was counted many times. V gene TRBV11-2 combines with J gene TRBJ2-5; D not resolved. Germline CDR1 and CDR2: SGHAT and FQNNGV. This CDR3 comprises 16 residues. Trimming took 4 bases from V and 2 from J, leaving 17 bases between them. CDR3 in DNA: TGTGCCAGCAGCTCGAGATCTGACGGCCTACAAGAGACCCAGTACTTC. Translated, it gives CASSSRSDGLQETQYF.

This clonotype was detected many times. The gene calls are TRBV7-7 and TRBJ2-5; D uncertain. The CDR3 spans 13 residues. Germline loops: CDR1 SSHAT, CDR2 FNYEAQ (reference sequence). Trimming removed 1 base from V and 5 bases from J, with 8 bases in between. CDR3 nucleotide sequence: TGTGCCAGCAGCTTAGTAGGTGGGGAGACCCAGTACTTC. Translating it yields CASSLVGGETQYF.

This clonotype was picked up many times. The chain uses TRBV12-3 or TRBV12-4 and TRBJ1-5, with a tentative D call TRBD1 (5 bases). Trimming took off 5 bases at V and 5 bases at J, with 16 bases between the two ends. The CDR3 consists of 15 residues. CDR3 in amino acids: CASSSLGGKDQPQHF. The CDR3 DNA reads TGTGCCAGCAGTAGCCTCGGGGGTAAGGATCAGCCCCAGCATTTT.

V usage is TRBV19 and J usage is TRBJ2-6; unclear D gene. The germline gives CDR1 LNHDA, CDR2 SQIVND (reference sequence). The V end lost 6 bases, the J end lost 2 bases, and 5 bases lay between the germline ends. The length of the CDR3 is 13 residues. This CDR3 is CASRNAGANVLTF. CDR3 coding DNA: TGTGCCAGTAGAAACGCTGGGGCCAACGTCCTGACTTTC.

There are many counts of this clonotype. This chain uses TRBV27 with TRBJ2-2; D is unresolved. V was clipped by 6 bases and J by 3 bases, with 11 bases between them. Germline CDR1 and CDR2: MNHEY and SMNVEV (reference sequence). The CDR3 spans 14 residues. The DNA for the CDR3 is TGTGCCAGCAGCCCACGCTGGGACACCGGGGAGCTGTTTTTT. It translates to CASSPRWDTGELFF.

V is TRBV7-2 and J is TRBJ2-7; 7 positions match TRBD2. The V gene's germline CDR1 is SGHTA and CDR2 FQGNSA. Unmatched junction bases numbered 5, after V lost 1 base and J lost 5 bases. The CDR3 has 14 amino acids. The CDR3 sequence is CASSLVGLVDEQYF. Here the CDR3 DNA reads TGTGCCAGCAGCTTAGTTGGACTAGTCGACGAGCAGTACTTC.

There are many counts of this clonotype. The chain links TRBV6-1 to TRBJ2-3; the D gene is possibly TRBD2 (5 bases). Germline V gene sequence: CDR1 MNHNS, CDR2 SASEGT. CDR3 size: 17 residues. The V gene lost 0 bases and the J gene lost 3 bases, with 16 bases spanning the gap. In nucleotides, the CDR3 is TGTGCCAGCAGTGAAGCTGTAACACGACTAAGAACAGATACGCAGTATTTT. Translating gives CASSEAVTRLRTDTQYF.

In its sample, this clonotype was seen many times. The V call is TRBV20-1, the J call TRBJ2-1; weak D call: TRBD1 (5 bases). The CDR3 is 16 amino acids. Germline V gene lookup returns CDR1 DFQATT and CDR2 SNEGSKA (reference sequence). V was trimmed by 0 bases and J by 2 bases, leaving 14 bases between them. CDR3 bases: TGCAGTGCTAGAGACTCAGCTAGGGGAACCTACAATGAGCAGTTCTTC. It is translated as CSARDSARGTYNEQFF.

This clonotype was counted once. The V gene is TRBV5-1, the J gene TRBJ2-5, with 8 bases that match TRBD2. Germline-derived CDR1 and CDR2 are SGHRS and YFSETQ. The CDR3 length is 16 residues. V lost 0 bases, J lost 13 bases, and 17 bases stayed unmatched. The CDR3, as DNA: TGCGCCAGCAGCTTGGCTCTCACGGGAGGGAGAGAGCCCCGGTACTTC. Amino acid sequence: CASSLALTGGREPRYF.

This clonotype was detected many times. The CDR3 sequence: CASSLQGYYGYTF. The CDR3 DNA follows: TGTGCCAGCAGCCTACAGGGATACTATGGCTACACCTTC. The chain combines TRBV6-1 with TRBJ1-2; a possible D gene is TRBD1 (6 bases). The germline gives CDR1 MNHNS, CDR2 SASEGT. The length of the CDR3 is 13 residues. The V and J ends lost 6 bases and 3 bases respectively, with 11 bases between them.

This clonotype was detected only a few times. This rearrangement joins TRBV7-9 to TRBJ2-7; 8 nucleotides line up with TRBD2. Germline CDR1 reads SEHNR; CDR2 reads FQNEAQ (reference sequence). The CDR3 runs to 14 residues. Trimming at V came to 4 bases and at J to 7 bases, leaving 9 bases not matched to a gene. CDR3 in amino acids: CASSSSGLVPEQYF. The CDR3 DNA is TGTGCCAGCAGCTCCTCGGGACTAGTGCCTGAGCAGTACTTC.

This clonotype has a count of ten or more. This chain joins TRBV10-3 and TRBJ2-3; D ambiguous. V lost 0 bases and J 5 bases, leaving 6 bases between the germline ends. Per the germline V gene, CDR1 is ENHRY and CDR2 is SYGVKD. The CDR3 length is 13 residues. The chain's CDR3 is CAISESGLDTQYF. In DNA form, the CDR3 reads TGTGCCATCAGTGAGTCGGGATTAGATACGCAGTATTTT.

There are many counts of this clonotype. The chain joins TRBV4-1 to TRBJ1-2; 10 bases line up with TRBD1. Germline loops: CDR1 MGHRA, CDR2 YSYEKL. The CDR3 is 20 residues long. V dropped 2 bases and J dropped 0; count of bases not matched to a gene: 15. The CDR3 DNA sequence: TGCGCCAGCAGCCAACTTGTCCCGGGACAGGGGTCGGGAGCTAACTATGGCTACACCTTC. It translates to CASSQLVPGQGSGANYGYTF.

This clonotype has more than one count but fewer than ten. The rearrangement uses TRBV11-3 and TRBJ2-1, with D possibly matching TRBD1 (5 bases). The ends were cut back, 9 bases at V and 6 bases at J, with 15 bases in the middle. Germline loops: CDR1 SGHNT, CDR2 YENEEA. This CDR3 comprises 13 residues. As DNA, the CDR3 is TGTGCCAGGGGCAGTGGACACCTCAATGAGCAGTTCTTC. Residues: CARGSGHLNEQFF.

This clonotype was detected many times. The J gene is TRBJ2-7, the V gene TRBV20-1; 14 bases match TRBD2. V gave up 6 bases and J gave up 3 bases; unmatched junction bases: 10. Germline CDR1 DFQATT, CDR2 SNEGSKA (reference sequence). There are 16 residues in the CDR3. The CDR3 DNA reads TGCAGTGCGGCCGGGACTAGCGGGAGTTCTAACTACGAGCAGTACTTC. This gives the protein CSAAGTSGSSNYEQYF.

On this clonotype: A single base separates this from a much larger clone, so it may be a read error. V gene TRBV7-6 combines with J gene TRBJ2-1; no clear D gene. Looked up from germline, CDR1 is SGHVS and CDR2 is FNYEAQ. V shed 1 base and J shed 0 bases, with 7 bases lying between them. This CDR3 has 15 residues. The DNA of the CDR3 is TGTGCCAGCAGCTTAGACGGGCCCTCCTACAATGAGCAGTTCTTC. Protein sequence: CASSLDGPSYNEQFF.

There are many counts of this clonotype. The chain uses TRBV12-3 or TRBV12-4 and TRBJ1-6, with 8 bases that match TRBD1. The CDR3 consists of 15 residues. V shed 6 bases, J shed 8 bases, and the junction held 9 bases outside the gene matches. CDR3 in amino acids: CASRSTGVLYSPLHF. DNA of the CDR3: TGTGCCAGCAGGTCGACAGGGGTTCTTTATTCACCCCTCCACTTT.

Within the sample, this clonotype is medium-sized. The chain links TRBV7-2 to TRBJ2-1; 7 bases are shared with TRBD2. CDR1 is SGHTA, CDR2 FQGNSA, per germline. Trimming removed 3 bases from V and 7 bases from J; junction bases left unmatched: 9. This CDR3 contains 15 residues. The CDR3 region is CASSFWGGVGNEQFF. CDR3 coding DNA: TGTGCCAGCAGCTTCTGGGGAGGGGTTGGGAATGAGCAGTTCTTC.

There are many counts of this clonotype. CDR3 in DNA: TGCGCCAGCAGCTTAAAAGCAAACACCGGGGAGCTGTTTTTT. Protein product: CASSLKANTGELFF. This rearrangement joins TRBV5-1 to TRBJ2-2; D unclear. The CDR3 runs to 14 residues. Germline assignment: CDR1 SGHRS and CDR2 YFSETQ. V dropped 2 bases and J dropped 2 bases, with 7 bases sitting between them.

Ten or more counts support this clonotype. The CDR3 is CSARVPGAYGYTF. The CDR3 nucleotides are TGCAGTGCTAGAGTTCCGGGGGCGTATGGCTACACCTTC. This chain links TRBV20-1 with TRBJ1-2; D might be TRBD1 (6 bases). Trimming removed 1 base at V and 5 bases at J, with 11 bases between. Germline CDR1 is DFQATT and CDR2 is SNEGSKA (reference sequence). The CDR3 is made up of 13 amino acids.

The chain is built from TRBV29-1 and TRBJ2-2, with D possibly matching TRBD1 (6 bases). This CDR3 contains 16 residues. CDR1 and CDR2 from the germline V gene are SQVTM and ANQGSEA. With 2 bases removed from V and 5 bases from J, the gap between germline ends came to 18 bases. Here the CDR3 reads CSVELRTAPGTGELFF. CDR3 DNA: TGCAGCGTTGAACTTCGGACAGCCCCCGGGACCGGGGAGCTGTTTTTT.

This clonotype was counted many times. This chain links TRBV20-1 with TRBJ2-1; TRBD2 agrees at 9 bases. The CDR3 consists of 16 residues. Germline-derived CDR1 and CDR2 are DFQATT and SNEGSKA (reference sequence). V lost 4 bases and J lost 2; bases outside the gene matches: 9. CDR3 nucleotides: TGCAGTGCTACCCCCCCGGCTAGCGGGACCTACAATGAGCAGTTCTTC. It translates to CSATPPASGTYNEQFF.

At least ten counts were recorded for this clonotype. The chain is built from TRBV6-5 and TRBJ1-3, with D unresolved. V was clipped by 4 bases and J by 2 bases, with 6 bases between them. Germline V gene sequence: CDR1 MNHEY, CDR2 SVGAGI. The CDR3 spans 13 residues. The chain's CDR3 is CASSSRTGNTIYF. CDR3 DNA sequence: TGTGCCAGCAGTTCTCGGACTGGAAACACCATATATTTT.

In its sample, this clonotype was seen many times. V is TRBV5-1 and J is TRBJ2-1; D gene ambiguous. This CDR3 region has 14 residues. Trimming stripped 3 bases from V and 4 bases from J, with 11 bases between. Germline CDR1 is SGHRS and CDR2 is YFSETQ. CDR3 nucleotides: TGCGCCAGCAGCTCAATGGGGTTTTACAATGAGCAGTTCTTC. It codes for CASSSMGFYNEQFF.